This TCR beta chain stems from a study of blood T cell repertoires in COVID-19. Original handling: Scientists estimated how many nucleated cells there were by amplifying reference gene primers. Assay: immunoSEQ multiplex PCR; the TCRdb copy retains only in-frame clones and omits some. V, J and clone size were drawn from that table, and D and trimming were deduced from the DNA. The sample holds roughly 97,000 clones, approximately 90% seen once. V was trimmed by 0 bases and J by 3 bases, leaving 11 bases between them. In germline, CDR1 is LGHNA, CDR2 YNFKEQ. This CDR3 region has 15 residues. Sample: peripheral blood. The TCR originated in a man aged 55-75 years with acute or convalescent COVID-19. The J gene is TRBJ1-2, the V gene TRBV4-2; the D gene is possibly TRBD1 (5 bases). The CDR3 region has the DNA TGTGCCAGCAGCCAAGAGGTCACGGGGGACTATGGCTACACCTTC. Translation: CASSQEVTGDYGYTF.